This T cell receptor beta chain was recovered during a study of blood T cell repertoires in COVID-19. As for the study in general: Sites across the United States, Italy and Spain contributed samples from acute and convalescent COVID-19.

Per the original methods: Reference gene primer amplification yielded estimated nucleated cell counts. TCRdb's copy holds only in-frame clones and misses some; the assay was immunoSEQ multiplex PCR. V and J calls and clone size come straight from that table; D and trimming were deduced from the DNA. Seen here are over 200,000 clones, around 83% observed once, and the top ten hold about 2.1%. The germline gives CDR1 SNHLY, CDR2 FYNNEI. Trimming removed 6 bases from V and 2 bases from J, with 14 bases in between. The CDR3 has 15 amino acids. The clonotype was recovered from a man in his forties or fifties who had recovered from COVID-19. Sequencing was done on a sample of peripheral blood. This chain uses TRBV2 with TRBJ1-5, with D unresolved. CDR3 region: CASRAEDEGNQPQHF. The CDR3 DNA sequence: TGTGCCAGCAGAGCCGAAGATGAGGGCAATCAGCCCCAGCATTTT.